This passage covers 5 T cell receptor beta chains from one sample sequenced in a study of Graves' ophthalmopathy and Graves' hyperthyroidism. RNA transcripts yielded amplified TCR beta CDR3 regions. Investigators did first-round RT-PCR with HTBI primers, then second-round multiplex PCR. TCRdb called the multiplex PCR reads again in MiXCR, with one record for every CDR3 protein. The sample includes approximately 160,000 distinct CDR3 sequences, approximately 40% of them seen just once. The specimen was peripheral blood. These TCRs come from a man aged 30 to 45 with Graves' ophthalmopathy.

This clonotype was counted at least ten times. V usage is TRBV10-3 and J usage is TRBJ1-5, with TRBD1 as a possible D gene (6 bases). V lost 3 bases to trimming and J lost 5 bases, with 8 bases between them. CDR3 length: 13 amino acids. Germline V gives CDR1 ENHRY, CDR2 SYGVKD. The CDR3 sequence: CAISDRGDQPQHF. The CDR3, as DNA: TGTGCCATCAGTGATAGGGGGGATCAGCCCCAGCATTTT.

This clonotype occurred many times. This chain joins TRBV24-1 and TRBJ1-2, with D possibly being TRBD1 (5 bases). From germline, CDR1 is KGHDR and CDR2 SFDVKD. This CDR3 comprises 11 residues. Trimming left V 8 bases short and J 8 bases short, with 11 bases between. The CDR3 nucleotides read TGTGCCACCAAAGGGGAGACAGGCTACACCTTC. As protein: CATKGETGYTF.

This clonotype was seen many times. The chain uses TRBV10-3 and TRBJ1-5, with D possibly being TRBD1 (6 bases). Germline CDR1 ENHRY, CDR2 SYGVKD. Trimming left V 8 bases short and J 5 bases short, with 13 bases between. The CDR3 totals 13 residues. In DNA, the CDR3 is TGTGCCATCGGCGGGACACTGGATCAGCCCCAGCATTTT. Protein: CAIGGTLDQPQHF.

This clonotype was found many times. The gene calls are TRBV5-6 and TRBJ2-5, with D perhaps given as TRBD1 or TRBD2 (5 bases each). The V and J ends lost 4 bases and 4 bases respectively, with 17 bases between them. The germline gives CDR1 SGHDT, CDR2 YYEEEE. CDR3 size: 15 residues. The CDR3 nucleotides are TGTGCCAGCAGCCATCAACCTGGGACGTCAGAGACCCAGTACTTC. Translation: CASSHQPGTSETQYF.

The chain carries TRBV29-1 and TRBJ2-2; D ambiguous. V was pared by 6 bases and J by 6 bases, with 14 bases between. This CDR3 spans 13 amino acids. In germline, CDR1 is SQVTM, CDR2 ANQGSEA. The CDR3 region has the DNA TGCAGCGTCACGCCCTTAAGGGCCGGGGAGCTGTTTTTT. Translation: CSVTPLRAGELFF.